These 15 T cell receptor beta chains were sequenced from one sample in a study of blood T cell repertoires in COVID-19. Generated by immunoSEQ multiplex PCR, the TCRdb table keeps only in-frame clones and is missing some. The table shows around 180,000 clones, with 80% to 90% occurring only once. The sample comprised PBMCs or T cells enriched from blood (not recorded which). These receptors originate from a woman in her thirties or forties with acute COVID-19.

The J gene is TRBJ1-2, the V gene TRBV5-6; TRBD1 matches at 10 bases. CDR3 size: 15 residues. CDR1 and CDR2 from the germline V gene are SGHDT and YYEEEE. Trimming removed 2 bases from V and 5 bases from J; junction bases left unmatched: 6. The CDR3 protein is CASSLGTGEFYGYTF. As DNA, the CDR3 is TGTGCCAGCAGCTTAGGGACAGGGGAATTTTATGGCTACACCTTC. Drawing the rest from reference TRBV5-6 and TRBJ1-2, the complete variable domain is DAGVTQSPTHLIKTRGQQVTLRCSPKSGHDTVSWYQQALGQGPQFIFQYYEEEERQRGNFPDRFSGHQFPNYSSELNVNALLLGDSALYLCASSLGTGEFYGYTFGSGTRLTVV.

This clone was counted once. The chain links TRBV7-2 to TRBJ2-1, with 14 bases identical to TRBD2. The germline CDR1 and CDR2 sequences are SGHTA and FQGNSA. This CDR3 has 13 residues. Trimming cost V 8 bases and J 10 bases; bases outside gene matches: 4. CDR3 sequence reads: CASGTSGGAEQFF. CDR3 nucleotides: TGTGCCAGCGGGACTAGCGGGGGTGCGGAGCAGTTCTTC.

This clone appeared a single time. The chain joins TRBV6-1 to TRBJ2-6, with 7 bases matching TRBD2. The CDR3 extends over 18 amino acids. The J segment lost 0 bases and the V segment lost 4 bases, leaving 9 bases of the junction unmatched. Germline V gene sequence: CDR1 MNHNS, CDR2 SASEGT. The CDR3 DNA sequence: TGTGCCAGCAGTGTTCCGGGAGGCCAACACTCTGGGGCCAACGTCCTGACTTTC. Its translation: CASSVPGGQHSGANVLTF.

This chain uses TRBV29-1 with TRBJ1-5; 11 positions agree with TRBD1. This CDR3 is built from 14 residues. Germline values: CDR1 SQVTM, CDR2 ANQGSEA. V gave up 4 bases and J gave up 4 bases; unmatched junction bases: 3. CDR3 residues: CSVADRGRNQPQHF. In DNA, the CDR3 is TGCAGCGTTGCGGACAGGGGGCGGAATCAGCCCCAGCATTTT.

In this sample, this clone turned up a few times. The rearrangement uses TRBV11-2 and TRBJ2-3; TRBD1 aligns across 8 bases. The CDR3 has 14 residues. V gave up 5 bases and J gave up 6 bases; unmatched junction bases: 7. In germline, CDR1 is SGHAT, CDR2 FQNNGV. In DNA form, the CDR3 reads TGTGCCAGCAGCGCAACAGGACAGGGCGATACGCAGTATTTT. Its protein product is CASSATGQGDTQYF.

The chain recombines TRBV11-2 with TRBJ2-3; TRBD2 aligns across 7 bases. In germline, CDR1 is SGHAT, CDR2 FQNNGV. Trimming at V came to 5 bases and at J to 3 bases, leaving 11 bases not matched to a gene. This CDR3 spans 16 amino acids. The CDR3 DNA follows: TGTGCCAGCAGCCGGGGGGAGGTAATGAGAACAGATACGCAGTATTTT. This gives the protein CASSRGEVMRTDTQYF.

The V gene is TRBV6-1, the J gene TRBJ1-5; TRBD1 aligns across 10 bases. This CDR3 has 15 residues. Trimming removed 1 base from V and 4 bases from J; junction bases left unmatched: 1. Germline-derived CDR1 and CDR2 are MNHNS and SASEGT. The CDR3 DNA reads TGTGCCAGCAGTGAAGGGACAGGGGGGAATCAGCCCCAGCATTTT. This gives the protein CASSEGTGGNQPQHF.

In DNA form, the CDR3 reads TGTGCCAGCAGTGCCCTTAGCGGGAGCGTCAACGAGCAGTACTTC. It is translated as CASSALSGSVNEQYF. This chain connects TRBV27 to TRBJ2-7, with 9 positions matching TRBD2. The CDR3 sequence is 15 residues long. Trimming took 5 bases from V and 5 from J; bases not matched to a gene: 10. CDR1 is MNHEY and CDR2 is SMNVEV in the germline V gene (reference sequence).

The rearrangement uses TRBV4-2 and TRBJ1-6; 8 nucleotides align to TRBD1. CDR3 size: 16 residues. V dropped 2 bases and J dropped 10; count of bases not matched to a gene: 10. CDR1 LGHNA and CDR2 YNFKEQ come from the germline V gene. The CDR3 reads CASSQPPGQGGSPLHF. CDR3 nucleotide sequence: TGTGCCAGCAGCCAACCTCCCGGACAGGGTGGCTCACCCCTCCACTTT.

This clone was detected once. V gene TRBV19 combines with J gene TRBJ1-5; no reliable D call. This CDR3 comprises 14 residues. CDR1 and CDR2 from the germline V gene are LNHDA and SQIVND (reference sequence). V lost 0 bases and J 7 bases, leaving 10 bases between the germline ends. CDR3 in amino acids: CASSIEEGMQPQHF. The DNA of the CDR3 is TGTGCCAGTAGTATAGAGGAGGGAATGCAGCCCCAGCATTTT.

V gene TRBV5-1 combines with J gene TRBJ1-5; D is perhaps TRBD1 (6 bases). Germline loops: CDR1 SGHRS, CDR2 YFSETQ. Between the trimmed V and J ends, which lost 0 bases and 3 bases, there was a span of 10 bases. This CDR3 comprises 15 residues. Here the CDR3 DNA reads TGCGCCAGCAGCTTGGAGGACAGTCTCAATCAGCCCCAGCATTTT. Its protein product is CASSLEDSLNQPQHF.

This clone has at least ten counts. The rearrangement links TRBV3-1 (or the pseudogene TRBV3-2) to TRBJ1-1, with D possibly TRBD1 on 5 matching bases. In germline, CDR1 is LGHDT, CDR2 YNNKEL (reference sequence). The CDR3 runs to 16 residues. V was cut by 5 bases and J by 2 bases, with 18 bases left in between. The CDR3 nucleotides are TGTGCCAGCAGCAAAGTTAAGGTCCAGGGCAACACTGAAGCTTTCTTT. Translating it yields CASSKVKVQGNTEAFF.

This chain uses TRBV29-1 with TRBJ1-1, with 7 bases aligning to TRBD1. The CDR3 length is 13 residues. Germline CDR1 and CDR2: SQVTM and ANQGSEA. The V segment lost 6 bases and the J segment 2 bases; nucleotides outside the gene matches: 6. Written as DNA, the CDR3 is TGCAGCGTCTATGGACAGGCCAACACTGAAGCTTTCTTT. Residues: CSVYGQANTEAFF.

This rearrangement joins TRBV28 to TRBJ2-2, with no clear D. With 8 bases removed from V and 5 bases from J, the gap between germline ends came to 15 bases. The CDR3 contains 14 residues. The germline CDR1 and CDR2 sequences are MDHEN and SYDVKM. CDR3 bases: TGTGCCAGCTCGGCCAGGTCGTGGACCGGGGAGCTGTTTTTT. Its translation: CASSARSWTGELFF.

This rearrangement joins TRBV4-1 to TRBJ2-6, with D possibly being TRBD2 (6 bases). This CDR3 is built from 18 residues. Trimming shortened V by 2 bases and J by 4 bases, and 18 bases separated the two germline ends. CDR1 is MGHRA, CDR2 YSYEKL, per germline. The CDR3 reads CASSQISGLSQGANVLTF. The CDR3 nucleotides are TGCGCCAGCAGCCAAATTAGCGGACTCTCTCAAGGGGCCAACGTCCTGACTTTC.